The clone carrying this TCR beta chain was counted at least ten times. Its antigen is not identified. The sample belongs to a study of T cell repertoires in cytomegalovirus infection. Across the study: Indicated by public TCR beta signatures were CMV infection and matching HLA type.

The germline CDR1 and CDR2 sequences are SGHDN and FVKESK. The CDR3 consists of 15 residues. The junction had 6 bases not matched to a gene; V was cut back by 3 bases and J by 5 bases. Overall study findings and caveats: Cumulative public TCR beta family frequency identified carriers of CMV plus the relevant HLA. Clonotype analysis showed dominance of the ex vivo response by HLA-C-restricted CMV-specific TCR beta clonotypes.

TCRdb re-analysed the reads in MiXCR, keeping a single row per CDR3 protein. The sample carries 450,000 to 600,000 distinct CDR3 sequences, around 10% recorded once. The chain links TRBV14 to TRBJ2-2, with 7 positions matching TRBD2. The receptor was isolated from a human donor in good health (CMV status not recorded). Some clones in this sample may be carry-over from other donors' samples. The sample consisted of PBMCs. This chain's CDR3 is CASSQGSGVTGELFF. CDR3 DNA: TGTGCCAGCAGCCAGGGAAGCGGGGTTACCGGGGAGCTGTTTTTT.